The 18 T cell receptor beta chains presented below share a single source sample, sequenced in a study of blood T cell repertoires in COVID-19. TCRdb keeps only in-frame clones here, not all; method: immunoSEQ multiplex PCR. In the table there are 250,000 to 300,000 clones, 91% of which are singletons. The sequenced sample was PBMCs or T cells enriched from blood (not recorded which). The source is a human donor in a cohort exposed to, infected with or recovered from COVID-19 (not recorded which). The donor label of this sample is uncertain.

The chain has TRBV28 and TRBJ1-1, with 8 positions matching TRBD1. J was trimmed by 6 bases and V by 4 bases; bases with no gene match: 7. This CDR3 has 14 amino acids. CDR1 is MDHEN and CDR2 is SYDVKM in the germline V gene. The CDR3 loop reads CASSSWTGRAEAFF. The CDR3 DNA sequence: TGTGCCAGCAGTTCATGGACAGGGCGGGCTGAAGCTTTCTTT.

This chain connects TRBV30 to TRBJ1-6, with D unclear. The length of the CDR3 is 12 residues. Trimming removed 1 base from V and 15 bases from J, with 13 bases in between. Looked up from germline, CDR1 is GTSNPN and CDR2 is SVGIG (reference sequence). CDR3 DNA: TGTGCCTGGAGTGGCCAGTCGTCGATCCTCCACTTT. This codes for CAWSGQSSILHF.

This chain uses TRBV11-2 with TRBJ2-3; D is perhaps TRBD2 (7 bases). The V and J ends lost 8 bases and 4 bases respectively, with 13 bases between them. The CDR3 length is 13 residues. CDR1 is SGHAT, CDR2 FQNNGV, per germline. This CDR3 is CASGGAPPDTQYF. CDR3 DNA sequence: TGTGCCAGCGGGGGGGCCCCCCCAGATACGCAGTATTTT.

J is TRBJ1-2 and V is TRBV12-3 or TRBV12-4, with TRBD1 identical over 7 bases. With 0 bases clipped from V and 13 bases from J, the junction kept 8 bases outside the gene matches. The CDR3 runs to 13 residues. The CDR3 spells CASSLAARTGATF. CDR3 DNA sequence: TGTGCCAGCAGTTTAGCAGCCCGGACAGGTGCCACCTTC.

The chain is built from TRBV19 and TRBJ1-4; possibly TRBD1 for D (5 bases). This CDR3 comprises 16 residues. Trimming shortened V by 6 bases and J by 0 bases, and 14 bases separated the two germline ends. Germline CDR1 and CDR2: LNHDA and SQIVND (reference sequence). CDR3 sequence: CASSRPGGATNEKLFF. As DNA, the CDR3 is TGTGCCAGTAGCCGCCCCGGGGGGGCAACTAATGAAAAACTGTTTTTT.

V usage is TRBV4-1 and J usage is TRBJ1-1, with 8 bases matching TRBD1. Germline loops: CDR1 MGHRA, CDR2 YSYEKL. V dropped 6 bases and J dropped 0; count of bases not matched to a gene: 9. This CDR3 has 16 residues. CDR3: CASRVLGQGMNTEAFF. CDR3 nucleotides: TGCGCCAGCAGAGTGCTTGGACAGGGAATGAACACTGAAGCTTTCTTT.

The V gene is TRBV5-4, the J gene TRBJ2-7, with D perhaps matching TRBD1 (7 bases). Germline CDR1 and CDR2: SGHNT and YYREEE (reference sequence). The CDR3 extends over 16 amino acids. V gave up 0 bases and J gave up 7 bases, with 20 bases separating them. The CDR3 DNA follows: TGTGCCAGCAGCTTGGAGCTTAGCGGCAGGGGGAAGGAGCAGTACTTC. It translates to CASSLELSGRGKEQYF.

The chain recombines TRBV11-3 with TRBJ2-3, with TRBD2 identical over 8 bases. The CDR3 extends over 18 amino acids. V gave up 5 bases and J gave up 0 bases; unmatched junction bases: 13. Germline V gene sequence: CDR1 SGHNT, CDR2 YENEEA. The CDR3 loop reads CASSPGWLAGKSTDTQYF. The CDR3 nucleotides are TGTGCCAGCAGCCCAGGGTGGCTAGCGGGCAAAAGCACAGATACGCAGTATTTT.

The genes are TRBV6-5 and TRBJ1-2; no firm D call. Trimming removed 4 bases from V and 9 bases from J, with 18 bases in between. Looked up from germline, CDR1 is MNHEY and CDR2 is SVGAGI. This CDR3 has 14 amino acids. The CDR3 nucleotides read TGTGCCAGCAGTTCAAGGACGGCGGGTGAAAGCTACACCTTC. Translating gives CASSSRTAGESYTF.

V gene TRBV6-5 combines with J gene TRBJ1-2; D is undetermined. Trimming removed 4 bases from V and 5 bases from J, with 17 bases in between. The CDR3 is made up of 15 amino acids. Germline V CDR1 and CDR2: MNHEY, SVGAGI. The CDR3 loop reads CASSSSVRAGYGYTF. The CDR3 nucleotides are TGTGCCAGCAGTTCCTCAGTACGGGCGGGATATGGCTACACCTTC.

V usage is TRBV6-5 and J usage is TRBJ2-7, with D maybe TRBD2 (5 bases). Germline values: CDR1 MNHEY, CDR2 SVGAGI. The V end lost 6 bases, the J end lost 3 bases, and 12 bases lay between the germline ends. The CDR3 is 13 residues long. In DNA, the CDR3 is TGTGCCAGCAGCTTTATCGGGGACTACGAGCAGTACTTC. This sequence encodes CASSFIGDYEQYF.

The chain combines TRBV7-8 with TRBJ2-3; TRBD1 might be the D (6 bases). This CDR3 has 19 amino acids. Germline V gene lookup returns CDR1 SGHVS and CDR2 FQNEAQ. V gave up 0 bases and J gave up 1 base, with 20 bases separating them. The CDR3 DNA is TGTGCCAGCAGCTTAGCGAGCAGGGGCAAAGTTCTTGGCACAGATACGCAGTATTTT. Its protein is CASSLASRGKVLGTDTQYF.

This CDR3 is CASSYRDNTEAFF. The CDR3 DNA is TGTGCCAGCAGTTACCGGGATAACACTGAAGCTTTCTTT. The chain employs TRBV6-2 or TRBV6-3 and TRBJ1-1; D is ambiguous. CDR1 MNHEY and CDR2 SVGEGT come from the germline V gene. The CDR3 runs 13 residues. V lost 2 bases and J 2 bases, leaving 6 bases between the germline ends.

This clone was counted between two and nine times. This chain connects TRBV5-6 to TRBJ1-2; TRBD1 matches at 7 bases. The CDR3 has 12 amino acids. J gave up 8 bases and V 5 bases, and 6 bases lay outside the gene matches. Germline V lookup: CDR1 SGHDT, CDR2 YYEEEE. The CDR3 sequence: CASRPGQSGYTF. As DNA, the CDR3 is TGTGCCAGCAGGCCGGGACAGAGCGGCTACACCTTC.

About this clone itself: Mismatch with germline at one junction end may stem from a read error. The CDR3 sequence: CASSHRQGFSHEQYF. For the CDR3, the DNA is TGTGCCAGCAGCCATCGGCAGGGGTTCTCCCACGAGCAGTACTTC. V and J are TRBV3-1 (or the pseudogene TRBV3-2) and TRBJ2-7; D is perhaps TRBD1 (6 bases). Looked up from germline, CDR1 is LGHDT and CDR2 is YNNKEL (reference sequence). The CDR3 has 15 amino acids.

The J gene is TRBJ2-1, the V gene TRBV5-6; 10 positions match TRBD1. Germline CDR1 and CDR2: SGHDT and YYEEEE. CDR3 size: 14 residues. Losses at the gene ends were 5 bases for V and 8 bases for J; bases not matched to a gene: 7. The DNA for the CDR3 is TGTGCCAGCAGAGGGGACAGGGGACTATATGAGCAGTTCTTC. It codes for CASRGDRGLYEQFF.

V is TRBV5-1 and J is TRBJ2-2; possible D gene TRBD1, 6 bases. Germline V lookup: CDR1 SGHRS, CDR2 YFSETQ. V was shortened by 5 bases and J by 6 bases, with 14 bases between the two germline ends. The CDR3 has 14 amino acids. In nucleotides, the CDR3 is TGCGCCAGCAGTCAGGGGAATCTGGCCGGGGAGCTGTTTTTT. Encoded protein: CASSQGNLAGELFF.

The gene calls are TRBV4-1 and TRBJ2-3; the D gene is possibly TRBD1 (6 bases). CDR3 size: 16 residues. V lost 5 bases to trimming and J lost 2 bases, with 17 bases between them. Germline CDR1 is MGHRA and CDR2 is YSYEKL. CDR3 loop: CASSSPMGAHTDTQYF. CDR3 nucleotides: TGCGCCAGCAGCTCCCCGATGGGGGCCCACACAGATACGCAGTATTTT.